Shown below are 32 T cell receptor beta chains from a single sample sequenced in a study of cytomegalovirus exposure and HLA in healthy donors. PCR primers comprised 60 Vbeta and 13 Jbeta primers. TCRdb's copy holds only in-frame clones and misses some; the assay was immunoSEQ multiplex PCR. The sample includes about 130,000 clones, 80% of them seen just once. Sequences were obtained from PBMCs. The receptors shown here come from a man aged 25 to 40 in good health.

The CDR3 region is CASSYGTGGGGELFF. Written as DNA, the CDR3 is TGTGCCAGCAGTTACGGGACAGGGGGCGGCGGGGAGCTGTTTTTT. The rearrangement uses TRBV6-5 and TRBJ2-2, with 12 positions matching TRBD1. J gave up 7 bases and V 2 bases, and 2 bases lay outside the gene matches. Germline assignment: CDR1 MNHEY and CDR2 SVGAGI. CDR3 length: 15 amino acids.

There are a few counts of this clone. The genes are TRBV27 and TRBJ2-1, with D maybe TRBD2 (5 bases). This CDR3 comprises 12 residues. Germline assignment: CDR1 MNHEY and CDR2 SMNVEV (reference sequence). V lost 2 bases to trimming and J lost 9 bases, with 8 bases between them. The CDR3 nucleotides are TGTGCCAGCAGTTTAGGCGGGTTTGAGCAGTTCTTC. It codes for CASSLGGFEQFF.

The CDR3 DNA is TGTGCCAGCAGCCTCCAGGGGGCTCGAGGCACAGATACGCAGTATTTT. Residues: CASSLQGARGTDTQYF. The chain employs TRBV9 and TRBJ2-3, with 8 nucleotides matching TRBD1. Trimming cost V 4 bases and J 1 base; bases outside gene matches: 8. Germline V gives CDR1 SGDLS, CDR2 YYNGEE. This CDR3 contains 16 residues.

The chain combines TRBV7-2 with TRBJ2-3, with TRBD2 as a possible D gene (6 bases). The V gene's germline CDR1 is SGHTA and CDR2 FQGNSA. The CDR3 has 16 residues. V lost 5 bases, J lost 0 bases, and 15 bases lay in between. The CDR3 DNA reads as TGTGCCAGCAGCCCTCCGGGACTCGTTAGCACAGATACGCAGTATTTT. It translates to CASSPPGLVSTDTQYF.

This CDR3 reads CSVAGASGRQADTQYF. DNA for the CDR3: TGCAGCGTTGCTGGGGCTAGCGGGAGGCAAGCAGATACGCAGTATTTT. The chain uses TRBV29-1 and TRBJ2-3; 11 bases are shared with TRBD2. The CDR3 sequence is 16 residues long. The J segment lost 4 bases and the V segment lost 4 bases, leaving 10 bases of the junction unmatched. The germline gives CDR1 SQVTM, CDR2 ANQGSEA.

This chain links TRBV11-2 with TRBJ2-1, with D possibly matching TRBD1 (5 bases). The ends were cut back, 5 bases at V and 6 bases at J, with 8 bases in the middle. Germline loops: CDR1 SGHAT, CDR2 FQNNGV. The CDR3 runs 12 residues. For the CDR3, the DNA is TGTGCCAGCAGCCCCCAGGGCAATGAGCAGTTCTTC. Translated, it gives CASSPQGNEQFF. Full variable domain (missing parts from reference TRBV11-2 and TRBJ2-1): EAGVAQSPRYKIIEKRQSVAFWCNPISGHATLYWYQQILGQGPKLLIQFQNNGVVDDSQLPKDRFSAERLKGVDSTLKIQPAKLEDSAVYLCASSPQGNEQFFGPGTRLTVL.

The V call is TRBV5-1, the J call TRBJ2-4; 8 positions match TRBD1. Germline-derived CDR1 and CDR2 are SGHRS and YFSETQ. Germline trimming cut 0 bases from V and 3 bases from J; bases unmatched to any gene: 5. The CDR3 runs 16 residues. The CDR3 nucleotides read TGCGCCAGCAGCTTGGCCAGGGGGCTTGGCAAAAACATTCAGTACTTC. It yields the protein CASSLARGLGKNIQYF.

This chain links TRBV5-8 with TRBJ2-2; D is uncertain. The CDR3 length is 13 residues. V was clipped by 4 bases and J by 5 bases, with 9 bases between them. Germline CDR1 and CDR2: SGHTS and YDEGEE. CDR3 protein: CASSPRLTGELFF. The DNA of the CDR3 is TGTGCCAGCAGCCCCCGTTTAACCGGGGAGCTGTTTTTT.

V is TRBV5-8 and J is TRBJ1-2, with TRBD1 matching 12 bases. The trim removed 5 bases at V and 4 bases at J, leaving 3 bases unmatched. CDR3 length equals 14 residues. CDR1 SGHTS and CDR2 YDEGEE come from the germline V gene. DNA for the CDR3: TGTGCCAGCAGTCGGGACAGGGGGCTCTATGGCTACACCTTC. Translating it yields CASSRDRGLYGYTF.

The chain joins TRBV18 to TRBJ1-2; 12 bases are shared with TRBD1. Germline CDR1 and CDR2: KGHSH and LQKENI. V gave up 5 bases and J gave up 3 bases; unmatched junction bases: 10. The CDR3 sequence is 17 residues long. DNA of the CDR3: TGTGCCAGCTCATCAACCGGGACAGGGGGCCGGGACTATGGCTACACCTTC. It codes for CASSSTGTGGRDYGYTF.

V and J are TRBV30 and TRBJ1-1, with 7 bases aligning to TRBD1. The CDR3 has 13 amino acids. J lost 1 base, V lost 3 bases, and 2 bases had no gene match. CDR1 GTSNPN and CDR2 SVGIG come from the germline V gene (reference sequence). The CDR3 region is CAWSWTGNTEAFF. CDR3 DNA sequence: TGTGCCTGGAGCTGGACAGGGAACACTGAAGCTTTCTTT. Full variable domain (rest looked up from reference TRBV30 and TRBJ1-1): SQTIHQWPATLVQPVGSPLSLECTVEGTSNPNLYWYRQAAGRGLQLLFYSVGIGQISSEVPQNLSASRPQDRQFILSSKKLLLSDSGFYLCAWSWTGNTEAFFGQGTRLTVV.

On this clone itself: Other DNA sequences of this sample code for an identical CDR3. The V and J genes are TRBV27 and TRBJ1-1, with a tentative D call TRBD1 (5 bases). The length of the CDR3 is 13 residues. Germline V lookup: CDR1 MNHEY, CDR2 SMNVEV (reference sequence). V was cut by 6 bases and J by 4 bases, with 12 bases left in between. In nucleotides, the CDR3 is TGTGCCAGCAGCCTCTTAGGGGTCACTGAAGCTTTCTTT. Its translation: CASSLLGVTEAFF.

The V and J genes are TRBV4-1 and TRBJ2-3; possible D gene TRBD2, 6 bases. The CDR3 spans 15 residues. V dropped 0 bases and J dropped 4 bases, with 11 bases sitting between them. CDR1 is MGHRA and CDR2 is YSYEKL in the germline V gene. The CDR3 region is CASSQDASGADTQYF. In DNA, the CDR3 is TGCGCCAGCAGCCAAGATGCGTCGGGAGCAGATACGCAGTATTTT.

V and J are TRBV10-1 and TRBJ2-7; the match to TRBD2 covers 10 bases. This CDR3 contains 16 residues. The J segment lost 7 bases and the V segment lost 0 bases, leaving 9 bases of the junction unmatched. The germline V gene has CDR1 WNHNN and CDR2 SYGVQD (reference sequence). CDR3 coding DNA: TGCGCCAGCAGTGAGTCGGGACTAGCGCCCAAAGGAGAGCAGTACTTC. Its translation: CASSESGLAPKGEQYF.

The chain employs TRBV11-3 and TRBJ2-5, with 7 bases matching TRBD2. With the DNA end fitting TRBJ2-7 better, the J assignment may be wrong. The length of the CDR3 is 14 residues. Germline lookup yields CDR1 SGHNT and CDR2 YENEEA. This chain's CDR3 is CASSFGGRGYEQYF. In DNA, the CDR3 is TGTGCCAGCAGCTTCGGGGGGAGGGGATACGAGCAGTACTTC.

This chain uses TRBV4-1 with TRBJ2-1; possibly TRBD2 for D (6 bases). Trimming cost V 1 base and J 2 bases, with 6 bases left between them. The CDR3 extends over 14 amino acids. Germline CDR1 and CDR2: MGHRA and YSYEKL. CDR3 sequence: CASSQGTTYNEQFF. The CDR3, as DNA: TGCGCCAGCAGCCAAGGGACTACCTACAATGAGCAGTTCTTC.

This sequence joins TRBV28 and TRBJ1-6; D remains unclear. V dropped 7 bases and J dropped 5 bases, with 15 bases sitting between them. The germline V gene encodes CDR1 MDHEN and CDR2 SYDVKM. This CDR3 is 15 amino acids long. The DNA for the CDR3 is TGTGCCAGCATCCCGTCGGAGGGTGATAATTCACCCCTCCACTTT. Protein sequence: CASIPSEGDNSPLHF.

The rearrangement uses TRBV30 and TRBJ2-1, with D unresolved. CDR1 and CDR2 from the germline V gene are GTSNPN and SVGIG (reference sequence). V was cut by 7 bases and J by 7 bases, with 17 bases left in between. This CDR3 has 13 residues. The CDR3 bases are TGTGCCTTGAGCCGCGCGGCTGGGAATGAGCAGTTCTTC. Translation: CALSRAAGNEQFF.

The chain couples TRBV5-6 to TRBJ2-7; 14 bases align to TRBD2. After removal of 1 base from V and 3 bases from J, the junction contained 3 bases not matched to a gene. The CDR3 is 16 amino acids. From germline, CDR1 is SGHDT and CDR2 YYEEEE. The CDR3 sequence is CASSLLGTSGSYEQYF. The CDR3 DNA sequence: TGTGCCAGCAGCTTGCTGGGGACTAGCGGGAGCTACGAGCAGTACTTC.

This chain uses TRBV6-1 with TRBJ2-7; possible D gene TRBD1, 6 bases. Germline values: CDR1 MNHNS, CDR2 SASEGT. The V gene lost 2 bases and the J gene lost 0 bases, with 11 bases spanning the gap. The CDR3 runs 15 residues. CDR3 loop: CASSESGTISYEQYF. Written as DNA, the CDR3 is TGTGCCAGCAGTGAATCCGGGACAATCTCCTACGAGCAGTACTTC.

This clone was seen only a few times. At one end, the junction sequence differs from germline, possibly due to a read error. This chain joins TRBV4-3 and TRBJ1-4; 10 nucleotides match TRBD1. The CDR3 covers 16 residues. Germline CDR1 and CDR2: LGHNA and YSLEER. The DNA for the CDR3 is TGCGCCCGCAGCCAAGCTCTTGGGACAGGGGTTGAAAAACTGTTTTTT. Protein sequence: CARSQALGTGVEKLFF.

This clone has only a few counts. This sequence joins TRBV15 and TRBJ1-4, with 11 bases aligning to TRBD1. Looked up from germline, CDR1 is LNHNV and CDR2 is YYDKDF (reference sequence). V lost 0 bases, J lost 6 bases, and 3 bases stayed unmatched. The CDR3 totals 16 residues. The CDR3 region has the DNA TGTGCCACCAGCAGAGATGGGACAGGGGGGTATGAAAAACTGTTTTTT. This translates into CATSRDGTGGYEKLFF. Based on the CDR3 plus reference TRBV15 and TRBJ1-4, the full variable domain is DAMVIQNPRYQVTQFGKPVTLSCSQTLNHNVMYWYQQKSSQAPKLLFHYYDKDFNNEADTPDNFQSRRPNTSFCFLDIRSPGLGDTAMYLCATSRDGTGGYEKLFFGSGTQLSVL.

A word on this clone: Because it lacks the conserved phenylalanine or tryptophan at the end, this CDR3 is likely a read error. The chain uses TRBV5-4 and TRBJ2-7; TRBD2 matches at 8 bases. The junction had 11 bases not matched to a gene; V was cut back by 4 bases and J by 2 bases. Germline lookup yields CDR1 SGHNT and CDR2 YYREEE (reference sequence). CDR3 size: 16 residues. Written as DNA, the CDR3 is TGTGCCAGCAGCCAGGACTTAGCGGGGAGAGCCTACGAGCAGTACTCC. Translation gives CASSQDLAGRAYEQYS.

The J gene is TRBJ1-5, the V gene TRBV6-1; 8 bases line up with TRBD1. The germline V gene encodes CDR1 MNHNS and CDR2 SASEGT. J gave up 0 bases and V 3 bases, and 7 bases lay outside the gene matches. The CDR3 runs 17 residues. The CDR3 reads CASSDLDRGNSNQPQHF. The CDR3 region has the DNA TGTGCCAGCAGTGATCTTGACAGGGGCAATAGCAATCAGCCCCAGCATTTT.

CDR3 amino acids: CAWSVGRDTQYF. The CDR3, as DNA: TGTGCCTGGAGTGTCGGGAGGGATACGCAGTATTTT. The chain has TRBV30 and TRBJ2-3; TRBD2 agrees at 7 bases. The CDR3 has 12 amino acids. J lost 6 bases, V lost 0 bases, and 0 bases had no gene match. Germline CDR1 and CDR2: GTSNPN and SVGIG (reference sequence). Based on the CDR3 plus reference TRBV30 and TRBJ2-3, the full variable domain is SQTIHQWPATLVQPVGSPLSLECTVEGTSNPNLYWYRQAAGRGLQLLFYSVGIGQISSEVPQNLSASRPQDRQFILSSKKLLLSDSGFYLCAWSVGRDTQYFGPGTRLTVL.

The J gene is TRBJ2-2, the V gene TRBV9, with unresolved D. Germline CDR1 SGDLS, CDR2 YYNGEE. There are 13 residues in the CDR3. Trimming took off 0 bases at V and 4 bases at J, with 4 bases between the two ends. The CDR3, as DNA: TGTGCCAGCAGCGTAGCTTCCACCGGGGAGCTGTTTTTT. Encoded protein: CASSVASTGELFF.

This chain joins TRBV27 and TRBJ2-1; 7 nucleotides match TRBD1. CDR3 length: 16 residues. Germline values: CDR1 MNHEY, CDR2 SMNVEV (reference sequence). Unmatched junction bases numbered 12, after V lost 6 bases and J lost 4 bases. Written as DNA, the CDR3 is TGTGCCAGCAGACCGGACAGGTCCAAAGGATACAATGAGCAGTTCTTC. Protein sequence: CASRPDRSKGYNEQFF.

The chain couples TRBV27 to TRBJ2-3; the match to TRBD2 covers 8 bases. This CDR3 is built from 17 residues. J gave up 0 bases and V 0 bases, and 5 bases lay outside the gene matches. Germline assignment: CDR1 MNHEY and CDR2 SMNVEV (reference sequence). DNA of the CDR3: TGTGCCAGCAGTTTATCGCCCCCTAGCGGGAGCACAGATACGCAGTATTTT. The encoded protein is CASSLSPPSGSTDTQYF.

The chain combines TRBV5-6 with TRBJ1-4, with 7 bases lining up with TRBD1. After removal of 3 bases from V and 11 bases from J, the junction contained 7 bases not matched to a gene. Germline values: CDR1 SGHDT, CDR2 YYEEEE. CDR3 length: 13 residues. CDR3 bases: TGTGCCAGCAGCTCCACAGGGGACCTTAAACTGTTTTTT. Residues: CASSSTGDLKLFF.

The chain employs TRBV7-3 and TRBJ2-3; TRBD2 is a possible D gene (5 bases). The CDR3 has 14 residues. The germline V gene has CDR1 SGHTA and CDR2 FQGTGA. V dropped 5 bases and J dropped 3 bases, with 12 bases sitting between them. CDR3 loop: CASSPGVQTDTQYF. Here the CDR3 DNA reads TGTGCCAGCAGCCCCGGGGTACAAACAGATACGCAGTATTTT.

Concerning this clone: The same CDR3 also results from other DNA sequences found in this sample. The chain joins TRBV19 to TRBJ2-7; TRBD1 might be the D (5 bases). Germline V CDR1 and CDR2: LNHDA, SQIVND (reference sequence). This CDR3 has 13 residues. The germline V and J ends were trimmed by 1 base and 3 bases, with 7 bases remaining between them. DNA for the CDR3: TGTGCCAGTAGTATAGGTCAGGGCTACGAGCAGTACTTC. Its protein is CASSIGQGYEQYF.

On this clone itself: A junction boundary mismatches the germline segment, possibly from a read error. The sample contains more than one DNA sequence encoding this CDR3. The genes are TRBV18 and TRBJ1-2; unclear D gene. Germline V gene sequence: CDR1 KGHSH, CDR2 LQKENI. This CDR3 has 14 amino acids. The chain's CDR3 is CASSRKEENYGYTF. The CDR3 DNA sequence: TGTGCCAGCTCCCGGAAGGAGGAAAACTACGGCTACACCTTC.